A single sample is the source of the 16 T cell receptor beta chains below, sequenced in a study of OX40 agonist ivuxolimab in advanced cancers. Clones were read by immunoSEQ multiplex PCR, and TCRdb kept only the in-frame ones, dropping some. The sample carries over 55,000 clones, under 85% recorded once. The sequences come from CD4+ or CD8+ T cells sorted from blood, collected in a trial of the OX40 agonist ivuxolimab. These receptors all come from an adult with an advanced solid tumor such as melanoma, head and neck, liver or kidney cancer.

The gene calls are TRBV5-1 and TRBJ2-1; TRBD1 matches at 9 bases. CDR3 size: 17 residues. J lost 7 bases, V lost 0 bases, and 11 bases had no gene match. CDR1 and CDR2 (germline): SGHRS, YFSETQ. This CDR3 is CASSLGIRDRVANEQFF. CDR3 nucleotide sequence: TGCGCCAGCAGCTTGGGGATCCGGGACAGGGTTGCAAATGAGCAGTTCTTC.

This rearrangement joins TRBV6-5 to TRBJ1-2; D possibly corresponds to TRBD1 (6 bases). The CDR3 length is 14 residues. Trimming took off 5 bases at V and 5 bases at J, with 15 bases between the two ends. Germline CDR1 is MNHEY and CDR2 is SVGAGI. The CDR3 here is CASSRGQPLYGYTF. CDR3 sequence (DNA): TGTGCCAGCAGTCGAGGACAGCCCCTATATGGCTACACCTTC.

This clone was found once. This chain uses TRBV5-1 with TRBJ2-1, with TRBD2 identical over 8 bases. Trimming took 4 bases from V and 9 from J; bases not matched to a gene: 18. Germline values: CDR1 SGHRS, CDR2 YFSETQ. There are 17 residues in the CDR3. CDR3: CASSRSPLPGGEGEQFF. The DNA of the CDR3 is TGCGCCAGCAGCCGATCCCCCTTACCGGGGGGGGAGGGTGAGCAGTTCTTC. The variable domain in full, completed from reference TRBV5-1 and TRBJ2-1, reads KAGVTQTPRYLIKTRGQQVTLSCSPISGHRSVSWYQQTPGQGLQFLFEYFSETQRNKGNFPGRFSGRQFSNSRSEMNVSTLELGDSALYLCASSRSPLPGGEGEQFFGPGTRLTVL.

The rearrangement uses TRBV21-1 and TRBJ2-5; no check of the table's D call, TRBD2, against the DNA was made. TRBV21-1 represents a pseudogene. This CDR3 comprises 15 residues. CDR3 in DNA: TGTGCCAGCAGTCCAAGCGGGGGGACGTTGGAGACCCAGTACTTC. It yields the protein CASSPSGGTLETQYF.

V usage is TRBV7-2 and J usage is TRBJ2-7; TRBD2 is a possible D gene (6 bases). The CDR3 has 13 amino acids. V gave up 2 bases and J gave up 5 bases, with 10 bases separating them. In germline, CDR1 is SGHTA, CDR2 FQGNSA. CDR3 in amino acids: CASSLNWRDEQYF. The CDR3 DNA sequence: TGTGCCAGCAGCTTAAACTGGAGGGACGAGCAGTACTTC.

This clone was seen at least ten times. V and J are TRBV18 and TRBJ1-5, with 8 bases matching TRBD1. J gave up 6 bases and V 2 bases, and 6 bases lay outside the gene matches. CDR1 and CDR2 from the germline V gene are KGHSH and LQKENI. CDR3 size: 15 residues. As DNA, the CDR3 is TGTGCCAGCTCACCATCGCAGGGGGCGGTTCAGCCCCAGCATTTT. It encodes CASSPSQGAVQPQHF. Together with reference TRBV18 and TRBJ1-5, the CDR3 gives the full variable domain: NAGVMQNPRHLVRRRGQEARLRCSPMKGHSHVYWYRQLPEEGLKFMVYLQKENIIDESGMPKERFSAEFPKEGPSILRIQQVVRGDSAAYFCASSPSQGAVQPQHFGDGTRLSIL.

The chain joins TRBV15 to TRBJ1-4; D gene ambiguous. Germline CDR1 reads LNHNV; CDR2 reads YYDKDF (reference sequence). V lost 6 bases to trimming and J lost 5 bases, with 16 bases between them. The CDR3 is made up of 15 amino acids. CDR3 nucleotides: TGTGCCACCAGTACACACGGCGGCATAAATGAAAAACTGTTTTTT. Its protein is CATSTHGGINEKLFF.

The CDR3 DNA sequence: TGTGCCAGTAGTTCCCGGGACACCTGGGGTTCACCCCTCCACTTT. This encodes CASSSRDTWGSPLHF. This chain connects TRBV19 to TRBJ1-6, with a weak D call TRBD1 (6 bases). Trimming took 5 bases from V and 9 from J, leaving 17 bases between them. The V gene's germline CDR1 is LNHDA and CDR2 SQIVND (reference sequence). The CDR3 spans 15 residues.

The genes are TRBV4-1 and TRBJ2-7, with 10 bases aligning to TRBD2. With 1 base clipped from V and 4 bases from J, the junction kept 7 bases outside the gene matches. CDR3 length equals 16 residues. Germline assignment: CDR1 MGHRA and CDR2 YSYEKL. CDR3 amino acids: CASSQAPGTSVYEQYF. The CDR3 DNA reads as TGCGCCAGCAGCCAAGCCCCTGGGACTAGCGTTTACGAGCAGTACTTC.

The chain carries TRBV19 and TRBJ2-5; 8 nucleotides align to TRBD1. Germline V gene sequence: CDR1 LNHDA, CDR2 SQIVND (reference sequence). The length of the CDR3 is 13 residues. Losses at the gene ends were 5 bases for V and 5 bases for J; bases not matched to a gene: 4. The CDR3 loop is CASSPTGAETQYF. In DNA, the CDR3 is TGTGCCAGTAGTCCGACAGGGGCGGAGACCCAGTACTTC. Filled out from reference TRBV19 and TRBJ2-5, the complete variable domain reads DGGITQSPKYLFRKEGQNVTLSCEQNLNHDAMYWYRQDPGQGLRLIYYSQIVNDFQKGDIAEGYSVSREKKESFPLTVTSAQKNPTAFYLCASSPTGAETQYFGPGTRLLVL.

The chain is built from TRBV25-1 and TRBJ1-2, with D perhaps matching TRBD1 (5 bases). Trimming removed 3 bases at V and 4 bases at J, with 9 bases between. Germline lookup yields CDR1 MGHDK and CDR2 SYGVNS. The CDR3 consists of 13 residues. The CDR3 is CASSDQTVYGYTF. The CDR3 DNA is TGTGCCAGCAGTGATCAGACAGTCTATGGCTACACCTTC.

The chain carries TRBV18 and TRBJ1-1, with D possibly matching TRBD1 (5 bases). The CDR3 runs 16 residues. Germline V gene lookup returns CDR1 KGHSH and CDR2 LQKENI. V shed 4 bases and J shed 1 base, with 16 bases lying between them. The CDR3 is CASSQFLDTPNTEAFF. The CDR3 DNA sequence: TGTGCCAGCTCACAATTTCTGGACACGCCGAACACTGAAGCTTTCTTT.

For the CDR3, the DNA is TGTGCCAGCAGTGATGACAGGGGGAGCTCCTATAATTCACCCCTCCACTTT. It codes for CASSDDRGSSYNSPLHF. The chain combines TRBV2 with TRBJ1-6, with 9 positions matching TRBD1. There are 17 residues in the CDR3. V dropped 3 bases and J dropped 0; count of bases not matched to a gene: 3. Germline CDR1 and CDR2: SNHLY and FYNNEI.

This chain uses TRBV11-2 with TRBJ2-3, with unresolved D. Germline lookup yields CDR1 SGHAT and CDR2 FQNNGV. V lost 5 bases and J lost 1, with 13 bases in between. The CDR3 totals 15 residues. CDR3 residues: CASSPNAVGTDTQYF. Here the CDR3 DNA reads TGTGCCAGCAGCCCGAACGCAGTAGGCACAGATACGCAGTATTTT.

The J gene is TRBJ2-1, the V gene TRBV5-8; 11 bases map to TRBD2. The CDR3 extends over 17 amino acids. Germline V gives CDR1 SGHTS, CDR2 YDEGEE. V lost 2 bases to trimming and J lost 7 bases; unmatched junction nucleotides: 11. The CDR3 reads CASSLRAVAGGLNEQFF. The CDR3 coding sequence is TGTGCCAGCAGCTTACGCGCTGTAGCGGGAGGGTTAAATGAGCAGTTCTTC.

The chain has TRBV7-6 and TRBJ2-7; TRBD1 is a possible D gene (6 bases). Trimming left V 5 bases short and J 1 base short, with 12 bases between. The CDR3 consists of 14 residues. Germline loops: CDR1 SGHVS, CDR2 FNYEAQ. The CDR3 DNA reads TGTGCCAGCAGCCGTATGACAGGTTCCTACGAGCAGTACTTC. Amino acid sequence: CASSRMTGSYEQYF.